This T cell receptor (beta chain) was profiled in a study of control samples from healthy donors and cancer patients. Data came from immunoSEQ multiplex PCR; TCRdb stores just in-frame clones and leaves some out. Of 150,000 or so clones detected, roughly 93% appear once; the ten largest clones hold approximately 4%. Per germline, CDR1 SEHNR and CDR2 FQNEAQ (reference sequence). V shed 1 base and J shed 5 bases, with 5 bases lying between them. The CDR3 consists of 12 residues. What was sequenced was blood. The receptor comes from a woman aged 60-75 years in good health. The chain employs TRBV7-9 and TRBJ2-5; D is ambiguous. CDR3 DNA: TGTGCCAGCAGCTTAGAAGTGGAGACCCAGTACTTC. It is translated as CASSLEVETQYF.